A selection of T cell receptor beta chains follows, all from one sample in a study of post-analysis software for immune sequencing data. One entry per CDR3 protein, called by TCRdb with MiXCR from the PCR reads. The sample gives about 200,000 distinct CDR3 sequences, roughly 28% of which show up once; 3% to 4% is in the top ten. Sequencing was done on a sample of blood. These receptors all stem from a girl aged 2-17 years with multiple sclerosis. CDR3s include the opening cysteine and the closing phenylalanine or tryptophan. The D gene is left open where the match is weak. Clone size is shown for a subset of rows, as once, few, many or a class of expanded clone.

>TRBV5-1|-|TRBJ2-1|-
TGCGCCAGCAGCCACCCGGCCCGACAGGAAGGCAATGAGCAGTTCTTC
CASSHPARQEGNEQFF
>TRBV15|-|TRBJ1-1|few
TGTGCCACCAGCAGAGCCGCGAACACTGAAGCTTTCTTT
CATSRAANTEAFF
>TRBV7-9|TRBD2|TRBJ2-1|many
TGTGCCAGCAGCTTCGGACTAGCGGGCAAGTCCTACAATGAGCAGTTCTTC
CASSFGLAGKSYNEQFF
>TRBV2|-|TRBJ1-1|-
TGTGCCAGCAGTCTAGAAGTTAGAGGGACTGAAGCTTTCTTT
CASSLEVRGTEAFF
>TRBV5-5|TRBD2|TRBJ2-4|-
TGTGCCAGCAGCTTCAGAAGACTAGCCAAAAACACTCAGTACTTC
CASSFRRLAKNTQYF
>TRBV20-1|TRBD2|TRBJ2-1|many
TGCAGTGCTAGAGACCAGAGCGGGAGGGCCTACAATGAGCAGTTCTTC
CSARDQSGRAYNEQFF
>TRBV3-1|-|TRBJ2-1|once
TGTGCCAGCAGCCAAGAGAGCCTGCCGGGGAATGAGCAGTTATTC
CASSQESLPGNEQLF
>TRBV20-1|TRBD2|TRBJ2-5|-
TGCAGTGCTGGGACTAGCGGGGGGGCTCGAGAGACCCAGTACTTC
CSAGTSGGARETQYF
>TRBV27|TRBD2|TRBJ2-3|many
TGTGCCAGCAGTATACTAGCGGGAGGAGCAGATACGCAGTATTTT
CASSILAGGADTQYF
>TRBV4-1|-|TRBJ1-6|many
TGCGCCAGCAGCCCGTCCTCGACAGGCACTAATTCACCCCTCCACTTT
CASSPSSTGTNSPLHF
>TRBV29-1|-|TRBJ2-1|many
TGCAGCGTTGAAAAAGGGACAAGCTACAATGAGCAGTTCTTC
CSVEKGTSYNEQFF
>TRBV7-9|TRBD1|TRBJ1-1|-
TGTGTCAGCAGCTTAGGGACCGGGACAGGGGGCTTGAGCGCTTTCTTT
CVSSLGTGTGGLSAFF
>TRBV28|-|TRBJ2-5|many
TGTGCCAGCAGTTTGGGGGTAGGGCCACTGTCGGAGACCCAGTACTTC
CASSLGVGPLSETQYF
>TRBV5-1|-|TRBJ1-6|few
TGCGCCAGCAACGAAGGGACTCGAGATAATTCACCCCTCCACTTT
CASNEGTRDNSPLHF
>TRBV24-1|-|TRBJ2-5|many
TGTGCCACCAGTGTCGCGGGGATCGAGACCCAGTACTTC
CATSVAGIETQYF
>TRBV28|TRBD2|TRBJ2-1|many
TGTGCCAGCAGTTTAATCGGGAGGAGCTCCTACAATGAGCAGTTCTTC
CASSLIGRSSYNEQFF
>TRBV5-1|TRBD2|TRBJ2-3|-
TGCGCCAGCAGCCCACCTAGCGGGGGACCCACAGATACGCAGTATTTT
CASSPPSGGPTDTQYF
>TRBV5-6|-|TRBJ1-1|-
TGTGCCAGCAGCACGGACAGTTCCACTGAAGCTTTCTTT
CASSTDSSTEAFF
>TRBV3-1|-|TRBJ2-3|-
TGTGCCAGCAGCCAAGATGAAGCGGCGGGACCACCAGGCACGCAGTATTTT
CASSQDEAAGPPGTQYF